This T cell receptor beta chain comes out of a study of blood T cell repertoires in COVID-19. Study details: Donors in the United States, Italy and Spain gave samples during acute or convalescent COVID-19. PBMCs, B-cell-depleted T cells, or T cells provided the cDNA or gDNA that made up the material.

Original methodology: Quantification of nucleated cells was approximated via reference gene primer amplification. Sequenced by immunoSEQ multiplex PCR; TCRdb stores in-frame clones only, minus some. Clone size and V and J calls were adopted from that table, with D and trimming inferred from the DNA. The data show around 210,000 clones, with just over 85% seen just once and around 1.5% held by the top ten. The sequencing input was peripheral blood. The sequence derives from a man between 18 and 29 years old with active or convalescent COVID-19.

The CDR3 region is CAWSPGDETQYF. In DNA, the CDR3 is TGTGCCTGGAGCCCAGGGGACGAGACCCAGTACTTC. The chain joins TRBV30 to TRBJ2-5; D may be TRBD1 (6 bases). There are 12 residues in the CDR3. The germline V and J ends were trimmed by 3 bases and 5 bases, with 10 bases remaining between them. Germline V CDR1 and CDR2: GTSNPN, SVGIG (reference sequence).